This entry lists 26 T cell receptor beta chains sequenced from one sample in a study of T-cell reconstitution after alpha-beta-depleted transplantation in children. Unique molecular identifiers were used in preparing the TCRbeta library. Each CDR3 protein gets one entry after TCRdb re-called the PCR reads with MiXCR. The table lists some 520,000 distinct CDR3 sequences, roughly 33% of them singletons. The material sequenced was PBMCs from the stem cell graft donor, taken from the stem cell graft. The receptors were gathered from a human donor who donated a stem cell graft to a child with aplastic anemia.

This chain connects TRBV4-3 to TRBJ2-3, with no clear D. The CDR3 loop spans 15 amino acids. V was clipped by 4 bases and J by 1 base, with 12 bases between them. Per the germline V gene, CDR1 is LGHNA and CDR2 is YSLEER. CDR3: CASSPRGRRTDTQYF. DNA for the CDR3: TGCGCCAGCAGCCCCCGCGGCAGACGCACAGATACGCAGTATTTT.

The chain combines TRBV29-1 with TRBJ2-7; TRBD2 is a possible D gene (6 bases). Germline CDR1 SQVTM, CDR2 ANQGSEA. Trimming cost V 6 bases and J 4 bases, with 16 bases left between them. The CDR3 length is 13 residues. The CDR3 coding sequence is TGCAGCGTGTCTGGTAGGAGGGCTTACGAGCAGTACTTC. Protein product: CSVSGRRAYEQYF.

The chain couples TRBV9 to TRBJ2-3, with D unresolved. Trimming took off 0 bases at V and 1 base at J, with 3 bases between the two ends. Germline loops: CDR1 SGDLS, CDR2 YYNGEE. This CDR3 is built from 13 residues. The CDR3 nucleotides are TGTGCCAGCAGCGTAGTGGGCACAGATACGCAGTATTTT. This translates into CASSVVGTDTQYF.

This clonotype has a handful of counts. This chain connects TRBV6-1 to TRBJ2-2; D is unresolved. From germline, CDR1 is MNHNS and CDR2 SASEGT. The CDR3 has 17 amino acids. V was pared by 7 bases and J by 3 bases, with 21 bases between. The CDR3 bases are TGTGCCAGCAAACCGATTGTCCCAAGTAGGGACACCGGGGAGCTGTTTTTT. Protein product: CASKPIVPSRDTGELFF.

This clonotype has only a few counts. The chain combines TRBV18 with TRBJ2-1, with D perhaps matching TRBD1 or TRBD2 (6 bases each). Trimming pared 1 base from V and 2 bases from J, leaving 9 bases between. The CDR3 spans 15 residues. Germline CDR1 reads KGHSH; CDR2 reads LQKENI. The CDR3 DNA reads as TGTGCCAGCTCACCACGCGGGACAACCTACAATGAGCAGTTCTTC. Protein: CASSPRGTTYNEQFF. Full variable domain (rest looked up from reference TRBV18 and TRBJ2-1): NAGVMQNPRHLVRRRGQEARLRCSPMKGHSHVYWYRQLPEEGLKFMVYLQKENIIDESGMPKERFSAEFPKEGPSILRIQQVVRGDSAAYFCASSPRGTTYNEQFFGPGTRLTVL.

The chain combines TRBV19 with TRBJ2-3; D could derive from TRBD1 or TRBD2 (5 bases each). Germline V gene data show CDR1 as LNHDA and CDR2 as SQIVND (reference sequence). The CDR3 is 13 amino acids. The V and J ends lost 7 bases and 4 bases respectively, with 12 bases between them. The DNA for the CDR3 is TGTGCCAGTACCCGGATGGGGGCAGATACGCAGTATTTT. It translates to CASTRMGADTQYF. Combining the CDR3 with reference TRBV19 and TRBJ2-3 gives the whole variable domain DGGITQSPKYLFRKEGQNVTLSCEQNLNHDAMYWYRQDPGQGLRLIYYSQIVNDFQKGDIAEGYSVSREKKESFPLTVTSAQKNPTAFYLCASTRMGADTQYFGPGTRLTVL.

V gene TRBV11-2 combines with J gene TRBJ1-1; D may be TRBD1 (6 bases). The CDR3 consists of 12 residues. The V end lost 5 bases, the J end lost 5 bases, and 9 bases lay between the germline ends. Germline V gene data show CDR1 as SGHAT and CDR2 as FQNNGV. The CDR3 sequence: CASSTDRTEAFF. The DNA of the CDR3 is TGTGCCAGCAGCACTGACAGGACTGAAGCTTTCTTT.

The V call is TRBV12-3 or TRBV12-4, the J call TRBJ1-1; D is perhaps TRBD1 (5 bases). There are 16 residues in the CDR3. V lost 3 bases, J lost 5 bases, and 19 bases lay in between. This chain's CDR3 is CASSLSDIHGGTEAFF. Here the CDR3 DNA reads TGTGCCAGCAGTTTGAGTGACATCCACGGGGGGACTGAAGCTTTCTTT.

In its sample, this clonotype was seen a few times. The chain combines TRBV12-3 or TRBV12-4 with TRBJ2-1; 11 bases line up with TRBD2. Germline trimming cut 2 bases from V and 0 bases from J; bases unmatched to any gene: 6. The CDR3 is made up of 18 amino acids. CDR3 nucleotide sequence: TGTGCCAGCAGTTTACTAGCGGGAGGCGCCAGCTCCTACAATGAGCAGTTCTTC. Residues: CASSLLAGGASSYNEQFF.

This sequence joins TRBV5-1 and TRBJ2-7, with D perhaps TRBD2 (5 bases). Trimming stripped 0 bases from V and 6 bases from J, with 16 bases between. From germline, CDR1 is SGHRS and CDR2 YFSETQ. The CDR3 has 15 residues. The CDR3 nucleotides read TGCGCCAGCAGCTTGGTGAACTATGAGGGTCGCGAGCAGTACTTC. Translating gives CASSLVNYEGREQYF.

The J gene is TRBJ1-4, the V gene TRBV12-3 or TRBV12-4; D unclear. The CDR3 consists of 12 residues. Trimming took off 8 bases at V and 0 bases at J, with 4 bases between the two ends. DNA of the CDR3: TGTGCCAGCCACGCAACTAATGAAAAACTGTTTTTT. Translating gives CASHATNEKLFF.

This clonotype was detected only a few times. The V gene is TRBV5-1, the J gene TRBJ2-5; D gene unclear. Trimming removed 6 bases from V and 2 bases from J, with 8 bases in between. This CDR3 has 12 amino acids. Germline-derived CDR1 and CDR2 are SGHRS and YFSETQ. The CDR3 sequence is CASTDLQETQYF. The CDR3 DNA sequence: TGCGCCAGCACCGACCTTCAAGAGACCCAGTACTTC.

This clonotype appeared many times. V usage is TRBV5-1 and J usage is TRBJ2-2; 7 bases align to TRBD1. The CDR3 loop spans 15 amino acids. Trimming removed 4 bases from V and 6 bases from J; junction bases left unmatched: 9. Germline CDR1 and CDR2: SGHRS and YFSETQ. CDR3 sequence reads: CASSVLGGLAGELFF. DNA of the CDR3: TGCGCCAGCAGCGTCTTAGGGGGCCTGGCCGGGGAGCTGTTTTTT.

This clonotype was seen only once. Relative to the germline gene, one junction end is altered; a read error may explain this. The chain carries TRBV6-5 and TRBJ1-2; D ambiguous. CDR3 length equals 16 residues. Germline-derived CDR1 and CDR2 are MNHEY and SVGAGI. CDR3 protein: CASSYRRENPTNGFTF. The CDR3 nucleotides read TGTGCCAGCAGTTATCGACGGGAGAATCCTACTAATGGCTTCACCTTC.

The chain employs TRBV7-2 and TRBJ1-1; unclear D gene. Germline loops: CDR1 SGHTA, CDR2 FQGNSA. The V end lost 2 bases, the J end lost 1 base, and 11 bases lay between the germline ends. The CDR3 runs to 15 residues. CDR3 loop: CASSLYTSGNTEAFF. The DNA for the CDR3 is TGTGCCAGCAGCTTATACACCTCTGGGAACACTGAAGCTTTCTTT.

Here the CDR3 reads CASSPSTPSNTEAFF. CDR3 nucleotide sequence: TGTGCCAGCAGCCCTTCGACACCGTCGAACACTGAAGCTTTCTTT. V usage is TRBV5-4 and J usage is TRBJ1-1; D is ambiguous. Trimming shortened V by 4 bases and J by 1 base, and 14 bases separated the two germline ends. This CDR3 is built from 15 residues. Per germline, CDR1 SGHNT and CDR2 YYREEE (reference sequence). The full variable domain, its missing parts supplied by reference TRBV5-4 and TRBJ1-1, is ETGVTQSPTHLIKTRGQQVTLRCSSQSGHNTVSWYQQALGQGPQFIFQYYREEENGRGNFPPRFSGLQFPNYSSELNVNALELDDSALYLCASSPSTPSNTEAFFGQGTRLTVV.

The chain recombines TRBV30 with TRBJ1-1, with D hard to call. The CDR3 length is 14 residues. Trimming pared 4 bases from V and 0 bases from J, leaving 12 bases between. Germline V CDR1 and CDR2: GTSNPN, SVGIG (reference sequence). The CDR3 is CAWIKWPLNTEAFF. The CDR3 region has the DNA TGTGCCTGGATCAAGTGGCCATTGAACACTGAAGCTTTCTTT.

This rearrangement joins TRBV15 to TRBJ2-5; D is uncertain. Per germline, CDR1 LNHNV and CDR2 YYDKDF (reference sequence). This CDR3 region has 13 residues. V lost 7 bases, J lost 2 bases, and 11 bases lay in between. CDR3 in amino acids: CATTLTLQETQYF. The CDR3 DNA sequence: TGTGCCACCACCCTGACACTTCAAGAGACCCAGTACTTC.

This chain uses TRBV27 with TRBJ2-4; D not resolved. This CDR3 is built from 13 residues. The V end lost 6 bases, the J end lost 0 bases, and 6 bases lay between the germline ends. Germline CDR1 is MNHEY and CDR2 is SMNVEV (reference sequence). CDR3 sequence reads: CASRLLAKNIQYF. CDR3 bases: TGTGCCAGCAGGCTACTAGCCAAAAACATTCAGTACTTC.

This sequence joins TRBV4-3 and TRBJ2-7, with a tentative D call TRBD2 (6 bases). Trimming shortened V by 0 bases and J by 2 bases, and 8 bases separated the two germline ends. This CDR3 has 14 amino acids. The germline V gene encodes CDR1 LGHNA and CDR2 YSLEER. CDR3 bases: TGCGCCAGCAGCCAAGACCCGGGGGCCTACGAGCAGTACTTC. This codes for CASSQDPGAYEQYF.

The chain carries TRBV4-2 and TRBJ2-3; 7 positions agree with TRBD2. Per the germline V gene, CDR1 is LGHNA and CDR2 is YNFKEQ. The CDR3 is made up of 15 amino acids. The V gene end was trimmed by 1 base and the J gene end by 1 base; junction bases not matched to a gene: 2. CDR3 protein: CASSQAGGRTDTQYF. For the CDR3, the DNA is TGTGCCAGCAGCCAAGCGGGGGGTCGCACAGATACGCAGTATTTT.

This chain links TRBV6-2 or TRBV6-3 with TRBJ2-1; perhaps TRBD2 as D (6 bases). CDR1 and CDR2 from the germline V gene are MNHEY and SVGEGT. CDR3 size: 13 residues. Trimming pared 9 bases from V and 8 bases from J, leaving 17 bases between. DNA for the CDR3: TGTGCCAGTGACCGGAGGGCCGGGCATGAGCAGTTCTTC. It yields the protein CASDRRAGHEQFF.

A few counts support this clonotype. The rearrangement joins TRBV18 to TRBJ1-4; weak D call: TRBD1 (6 bases). V was trimmed by 6 bases and J by 0 bases, leaving 14 bases between them. This CDR3 is 16 amino acids long. CDR1 is KGHSH, CDR2 LQKENI, per germline. CDR3 sequence (DNA): TGTGCCAGCTCCCTGGACAGTTTCCCAACTAATGAAAAACTGTTTTTT. This gives the protein CASSLDSFPTNEKLFF.

V gene TRBV6-1 combines with J gene TRBJ2-3, with D uncertain. Germline loops: CDR1 MNHNS, CDR2 SASEGT. The CDR3 sequence is 13 residues long. V was clipped by 6 bases and J by 0 bases, with 7 bases between them. CDR3 sequence: CASSHRSTDTQYF. DNA for the CDR3: TGTGCCAGCAGCCACCGTAGCACAGATACGCAGTATTTT.

This clonotype was seen a few times. The V and J genes are TRBV6-2 or TRBV6-3 and TRBJ2-4; D remains unclear. V was cut by 6 bases and J by 3 bases, with 18 bases left in between. Germline V gene data show CDR1 as MNHEY and CDR2 as SVGEGT. This CDR3 spans 16 amino acids. CDR3 in DNA: TGTGCCAGCAGCTTCCCGACGGTTACGCTCAAAAACATTCAGTACTTC. This sequence encodes CASSFPTVTLKNIQYF.

This rearrangement joins TRBV6-5 to TRBJ1-1; weak D call: TRBD1 (6 bases). The CDR3 is made up of 15 amino acids. Deletions cut 2 bases from V and 3 bases from J, with 13 bases between. Germline V lookup: CDR1 MNHEY, CDR2 SVGAGI. CDR3 protein: CASSYPGEGDTEAFF. The CDR3 nucleotides read TGTGCCAGCAGTTACCCAGGGGAGGGTGACACTGAAGCTTTCTTT.